These 27 T cell receptor beta chains came from one sample sequenced in a study of T cell responses to AZD1222 COVID-19 vaccine. Profiling relied on immunoSEQ multiplex PCR, and the TCRdb table lists in-frame clones only, not all of them. Of some 140,000 clones in the sample, over 85% are singletons; the top ten hold 3.1%. The material was peripheral blood, obtained on day 0 of AZD1222 vaccination. Receptor source: an adult in good health.

The chain has TRBV25-1 and TRBJ1-1; 7 bases fit TRBD1. V lost 4 bases to trimming and J lost 0 bases; unmatched junction nucleotides: 14. This CDR3 is 18 amino acids long. CDR1 MGHDK and CDR2 SYGVNS come from the germline V gene. DNA for the CDR3: TGTGCCAGCAGTGGGACAGGCCTTAGACCGGGGATGAACACTGAAGCTTTCTTT. Protein sequence: CASSGTGLRPGMNTEAFF.

J is TRBJ2-3 and V is TRBV2; 10 nucleotides agree with TRBD2. The CDR3 loop spans 16 amino acids. Germline assignment: CDR1 SNHLY and CDR2 FYNNEI. The J segment lost 1 base and the V segment lost 6 bases, leaving 7 bases of the junction unmatched. As DNA, the CDR3 is TGTGCCAGCAGACGAGGGGGGACTAGCGGCACAGATACGCAGTATTTT. Residues: CASRRGGTSGTDTQYF.

This clone appeared once. The CDR3: CATRMGTGEMNTEAFF. The CDR3 region has the DNA TGTGCCACCAGAATGGGGACAGGGGAGATGAACACTGAAGCTTTCTTT. The rearrangement uses TRBV15 and TRBJ1-1, with 10 bases fitting TRBD1. CDR1 is LNHNV and CDR2 is YYDKDF in the germline V gene (reference sequence). J was trimmed by 0 bases and V by 6 bases; bases with no gene match: 7. CDR3 length: 16 residues. Together with reference TRBV15 and TRBJ1-1, the CDR3 gives the full variable domain: DAMVIQNPRYQVTQFGKPVTLSCSQTLNHNVMYWYQQKSSQAPKLLFHYYDKDFNNEADTPDNFQSRRPNTSFCFLDIRSPGLGDTAMYLCATRMGTGEMNTEAFFGQGTRLTVV.

This sequence joins TRBV5-1 and TRBJ2-3; 10 bases agree with TRBD1. The ends lost 7 bases at V and 5 bases at J; junction bases unmatched: 1. The CDR3 has 12 amino acids. Germline CDR1 is SGHRS and CDR2 is YFSETQ. CDR3 in amino acids: CASGTGVDTQYF. CDR3 nucleotide sequence: TGCGCCAGCGGGACAGGGGTAGATACGCAGTATTTT.

The V and J genes are TRBV28 and TRBJ1-5; 8 nucleotides agree with TRBD1. The CDR3 sequence is 16 residues long. CDR1 is MDHEN, CDR2 SYDVKM, per germline. J lost 4 bases, V lost 4 bases, and 9 bases had no gene match. The CDR3 is CASSSGTGLGNQPQHF. The CDR3 DNA follows: TGTGCCAGCAGTTCTGGGACAGGCTTGGGGAATCAGCCCCAGCATTTT.

This chain connects TRBV11-2 to TRBJ1-2, with D hard to call. Germline V gene data show CDR1 as SGHAT and CDR2 as FQNNGV. The CDR3 contains 15 residues. V was clipped by 2 bases and J by 4 bases, with 14 bases between them. The CDR3 region has the DNA TGTGCCAGCAGCTTATATAGGGCAGACATCTATGGCTACACCTTC. Encoded protein: CASSLYRADIYGYTF.

J is TRBJ1-5 and V is TRBV7-8; no firm D call. CDR1 is SGHVS, CDR2 FQNEAQ, per germline. This CDR3 is 16 amino acids long. V was trimmed by 1 base and J by 2 bases, leaving 12 bases between them. In DNA form, the CDR3 reads TGTGCCAGCAGCTTAGGTTCGCACGAAGGCAATCAGCCCCAGCATTTT. This translates into CASSLGSHEGNQPQHF.

The gene calls are TRBV10-1 and TRBJ2-6, with D perhaps being TRBD1 or TRBD2 (6 bases each). Looked up from germline, CDR1 is WNHNN and CDR2 is SYGVQD (reference sequence). Trimming left V 0 bases short and J 0 bases short, with 18 bases between. This CDR3 is built from 20 residues. In nucleotides, the CDR3 is TGCGCCAGCAGTGAGTCAACTGCGGGACACCGATGCTCTGGGGCCAACGTCCTGACTTTC. Amino acid sequence: CASSESTAGHRCSGANVLTF.

In DNA form, the CDR3 reads TGTGCCAGCAGCTCAGGGACCTATGGCTACACCTTC. Residues: CASSSGTYGYTF. V is TRBV5-6 and J is TRBJ1-2; perhaps TRBD1 as D (5 bases). V lost 3 bases and J lost 4, with 7 bases in between. Looked up from germline, CDR1 is SGHDT and CDR2 is YYEEEE. The CDR3 loop spans 12 amino acids.

This clone occurred a few times. The chain carries TRBV27 and TRBJ2-7; a weak D match, TRBD1 (6 bases). Looked up from germline, CDR1 is MNHEY and CDR2 is SMNVEV (reference sequence). V lost 3 bases, J lost 3 bases, and 15 bases lay in between. This CDR3 is 15 amino acids long. For the CDR3, the DNA is TGTGCCAGCAGTTTTTCCTCAGGGGCTCGCTACGAGCAGTACTTC. It translates to CASSFSSGARYEQYF.

The chain links TRBV5-4 to TRBJ1-5; 8 bases are a match to TRBD1. With 5 bases clipped from V and 0 bases from J, the junction kept 13 bases outside the gene matches. Germline CDR1 and CDR2: SGHNT and YYREEE (reference sequence). The CDR3 sequence is 18 residues long. The CDR3 sequence is CASRSTSPTGDSNQPQHF. The CDR3 nucleotides read TGTGCCAGCAGGTCAACCTCTCCGACAGGGGATAGCAATCAGCCCCAGCATTTT.

The rearrangement uses TRBV7-2 and TRBJ2-7, with 11 bases identical to TRBD2. The germline V gene encodes CDR1 SGHTA and CDR2 FQGNSA. The CDR3 is 16 residues long. V was pared by 5 bases and J by 0 bases, with 6 bases of the junction left unmatched. CDR3 region: CASSRLAGGDSYEQYF. As DNA, the CDR3 is TGTGCCAGCAGCCGTTTAGCGGGAGGGGACTCCTACGAGCAGTACTTC.

V usage is TRBV27 and J usage is TRBJ2-5; 9 bases agree with TRBD2. Germline V lookup: CDR1 MNHEY, CDR2 SMNVEV (reference sequence). The CDR3 totals 16 residues. V dropped 8 bases and J dropped 5; count of bases not matched to a gene: 15. Written as DNA, the CDR3 is TGTGCCAGCTCGTCAGGGCTAGCGGGGTCATTTGAGACCCAGTACTTC. It codes for CASSSGLAGSFETQYF.

The V call is TRBV28, the J call TRBJ1-2, with a weak D call TRBD1 (6 bases). Trimming removed 8 bases from V and 4 bases from J, with 14 bases in between. Germline-derived CDR1 and CDR2 are MDHEN and SYDVKM. This CDR3 has 13 residues. CDR3 DNA sequence: TGTGCCAGCCGGACCTTAGGGGGCTATGGCTACACCTTC. Its protein product is CASRTLGGYGYTF.

V usage is TRBV11-1 and J usage is TRBJ2-3; TRBD1 matches 12 bases. With 5 bases clipped from V and 5 bases from J, the junction kept 8 bases outside the gene matches. Germline V gives CDR1 SGHAT, CDR2 FQDESV (reference sequence). This CDR3 has 16 amino acids. Written as DNA, the CDR3 is TGTGCCAGCAGCAAACGGGACAGGGGGCCACTAGATACGCAGTATTTT. Its protein product is CASSKRDRGPLDTQYF. The variable domain in full, completed from reference TRBV11-1 and TRBJ2-3, reads EAEVAQSPRYKITEKSQAVAFWCDPISGHATLYWYRQILGQGPELLVQFQDESVVDDSQLPKDRFSAERLKGVDSTLKIQPAELGDSAMYLCASSKRDRGPLDTQYFGPGTRLTVL.

This clone was seen once. The chain is built from TRBV10-2 and TRBJ1-6; no firm D call. The length of the CDR3 is 13 residues. The V end lost 7 bases, the J end lost 0 bases, and 4 bases lay between the germline ends. Looked up from germline, CDR1 is WSHSY and CDR2 is SAAADI. CDR3 sequence (DNA): TGCGCCAGCATGGGCTCCTATAATTCACCCCTCCACTTT. Its protein product is CASMGSYNSPLHF.

The chain employs TRBV6-2 or TRBV6-3 and TRBJ2-1; D is possibly TRBD1 (6 bases). CDR1 and CDR2 from the germline V gene are MNHEY and SVGEGT. V lost 0 bases and J 10 bases, leaving 22 bases between the germline ends. The CDR3 has 17 residues. The DNA of the CDR3 is TGTGCCAGCAGTTACTCAGACGTGGGGGCTGTCATGAGGGAGCAGTTCTTC. Its protein is CASSYSDVGAVMREQFF.

DNA of the CDR3: TGTGCCAGTAGTGAAGCTGGACGGGCGAACACCGGGGAGCTGTTTTTT. Protein: CASSEAGRANTGELFF. The chain recombines TRBV19 with TRBJ2-2; D unclear. This CDR3 comprises 16 residues. The germline V gene has CDR1 LNHDA and CDR2 SQIVND (reference sequence). Trimming left V 5 bases short and J 0 bases short, with 13 bases between.

The rearrangement uses TRBV19 and TRBJ1-2; D is perhaps TRBD1 (5 bases). CDR1 and CDR2 (germline): LNHDA, SQIVND (reference sequence). Trimming cost V 7 bases and J 1 base, with 31 bases left between them. The CDR3 is 20 amino acids. This CDR3 reads CASTPNPGDSLNALNYGYTF. The CDR3 coding sequence is TGTGCCAGTACCCCCAACCCGGGCGACAGCCTCAACGCCCTTAACTATGGCTACACCTTC.

This clone was detected once. The gene calls are TRBV6-1 and TRBJ1-3; D is uncertain. This CDR3 spans 16 amino acids. Trimming stripped 3 bases from V and 0 bases from J, with 12 bases between. Germline V CDR1 and CDR2: MNHNS, SASEGT. This CDR3 reads CASSDDPLRSGNTIYF. Here the CDR3 DNA reads TGTGCCAGCAGTGACGATCCCCTACGCTCTGGAAACACCATATATTTT.

V usage is TRBV7-2 and J usage is TRBJ1-2; D unclear. V was shortened by 0 bases and J by 5 bases, with 10 bases between the two germline ends. Germline CDR1 is SGHTA and CDR2 is FQGNSA. The CDR3 totals 14 residues. The CDR3, as DNA: TGTGCCAGCAGCTTAGCGCACGAGATATATGGCTACACCTTC. Protein sequence: CASSLAHEIYGYTF.

V and J are TRBV18 and TRBJ1-1; D possibly corresponds to TRBD1 (5 bases). The CDR3 is made up of 15 amino acids. The germline V gene has CDR1 KGHSH and CDR2 LQKENI. V was trimmed by 2 bases and J by 5 bases, leaving 15 bases between them. CDR3 coding DNA: TGTGCCAGCTCACCAGGGGGGGGAACCTGGACTGAAGCTTTCTTT. Its translation: CASSPGGGTWTEAFF.

The chain employs TRBV23-1 and TRBJ2-1, with 8 positions matching TRBD1. TRBV23-1 is noted as an ORF with a role that remains uncertain. The CDR3 spans 16 residues. V was pared by 7 bases and J by 8 bases, with 16 bases of the junction left unmatched. Here the CDR3 DNA reads TGCGCCAGCAAAAGAGTACGTCAGGGGGCTTACGATGAGCAGTTCTTC. This gives the protein CASKRVRQGAYDEQFF.

The rearrangement links TRBV7-8 to TRBJ1-5, with a possible D match to TRBD1 (6 bases). CDR3 length: 16 residues. Germline lookup yields CDR1 SGHVS and CDR2 FQNEAQ. V was cut by 6 bases and J by 0 bases, with 15 bases left in between. CDR3 sequence (DNA): TGTGCCAGCAGAGCTACAGGGTCAGATAGCAATCAGCCCCAGCATTTT. It specifies CASRATGSDSNQPQHF. Looking up the rest from reference TRBV7-8 and TRBJ1-5 gives the full variable domain: GAGVSQSPRYKVAKRGQDVALRCDPISGHVSLFWYQQALGQGPEFLTYFQNEAQLDKSGLPSDRFFAERPEGSVSTLKIQRTQQEDSAVYLCASRATGSDSNQPQHFGDGTRLSIL.

This sequence joins TRBV29-1 and TRBJ1-4, with D possibly being TRBD1 (6 bases). The CDR3 consists of 11 residues. V was clipped by 0 bases and J by 14 bases, with 10 bases between them. Germline V gene lookup returns CDR1 SQVTM and CDR2 ANQGSEA. CDR3 nucleotides: TGCAGCGTTGAAGATCGCCAGGGGCTGTTTTTT. This sequence encodes CSVEDRQGLFF.

J is TRBJ1-1 and V is TRBV30; D is perhaps TRBD1 (6 bases). The germline V gene has CDR1 GTSNPN and CDR2 SVGIG (reference sequence). The CDR3 sequence is 14 residues long. The V and J ends lost 3 bases and 4 bases respectively, with 15 bases between them. The CDR3 coding sequence is TGTGCCTGGAGCTTTCGTGACAGGAGCACTGAAGCTTTCTTT. Translating it yields CAWSFRDRSTEAFF.

The chain is built from TRBV11-2 and TRBJ1-1; D is uncertain. The CDR3 has 15 residues. V shed 0 bases and J shed 1 base, with 9 bases lying between them. Germline V gene sequence: CDR1 SGHAT, CDR2 FQNNGV. The CDR3 nucleotides read TGTGCCAGCAGCTTAGACGGCGGTGGGAACACTGAAGCTTTCTTT. This codes for CASSLDGGGNTEAFF.